The rows below give T cell receptor beta chains drawn from one sample of a study of graft-versus-host responses after intestinal transplantation. The antigens of these receptors remain unknown. Profiled with immunoSEQ multiplex PCR; TCRdb holds only in-frame clones, not every one. The data show approximately 78,000 clones, roughly 87% seen once. The source material was unstimulated CD8+ T cells sorted from spleen or lymph node cells, sampled before transplant. These receptors were collected from a human donor who was the organ donor for an intestinal transplant. The CDR3 runs from the conserved cysteine through the conserved F or W.

v_gene	CDR3aa
TRBV4-1	CASSQGLIAYNEKLFF
TRBV5-1	CASSGTGENTGELFF
TRBV9	CASGPGQGADEQFF
TRBV9	CASSPRSYTEAFF
TRBV14	CASSQDPGQLNTYEQYF
TRBV6-5	CASSYSSAGGRQFF
TRBV5-1	CASSPSLIRNTEAFF
TRBV27	CASSLRGADTQYF
TRBV4-1	CASSLLRGEKLFF
TRBV27	CASSLSMRGAGNTIYF
TRBV4-1	CASSLYQGETQYF
TRBV7-8	CASSLTPSGQTAMNTEAFF
TRBV7-9	CASSLSGYTEAFF